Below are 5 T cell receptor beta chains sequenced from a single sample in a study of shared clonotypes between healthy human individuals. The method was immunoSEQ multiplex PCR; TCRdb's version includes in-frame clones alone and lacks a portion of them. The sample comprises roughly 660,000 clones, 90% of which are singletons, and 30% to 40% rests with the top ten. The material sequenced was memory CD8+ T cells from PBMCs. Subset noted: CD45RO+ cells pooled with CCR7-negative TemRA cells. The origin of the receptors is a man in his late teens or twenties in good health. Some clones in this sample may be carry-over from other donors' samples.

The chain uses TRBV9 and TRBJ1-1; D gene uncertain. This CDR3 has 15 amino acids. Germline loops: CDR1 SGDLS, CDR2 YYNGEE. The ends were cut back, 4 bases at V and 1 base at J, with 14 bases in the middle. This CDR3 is CASSPFRTANTEAFF. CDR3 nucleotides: TGTGCCAGCAGCCCATTTAGGACTGCGAACACTGAAGCTTTCTTT.

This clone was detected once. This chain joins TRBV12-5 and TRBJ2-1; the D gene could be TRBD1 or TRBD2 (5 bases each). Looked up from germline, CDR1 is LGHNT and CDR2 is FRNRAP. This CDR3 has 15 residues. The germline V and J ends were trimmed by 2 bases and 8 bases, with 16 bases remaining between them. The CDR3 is CASGLTGTHSDEQFF. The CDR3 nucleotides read TGTGCTAGTGGTTTGACCGGGACCCACTCGGATGAGCAGTTCTTC.

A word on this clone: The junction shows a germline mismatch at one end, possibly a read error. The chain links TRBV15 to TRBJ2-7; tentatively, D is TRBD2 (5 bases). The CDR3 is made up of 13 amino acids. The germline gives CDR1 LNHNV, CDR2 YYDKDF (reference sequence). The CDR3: CATSMERAYGQYF. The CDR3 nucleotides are TGTGCCACCAGCATGGAGAGGGCCTACGGGCAGTACTTC.

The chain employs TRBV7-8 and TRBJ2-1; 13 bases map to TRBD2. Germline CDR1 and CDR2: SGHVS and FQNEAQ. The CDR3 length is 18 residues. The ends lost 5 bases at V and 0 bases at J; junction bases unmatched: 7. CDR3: CASSPGTSGESSYNEQFF. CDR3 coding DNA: TGTGCCAGCAGCCCAGGGACTAGCGGGGAAAGCTCCTACAATGAGCAGTTCTTC. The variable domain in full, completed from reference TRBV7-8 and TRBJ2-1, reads GAGVSQSPRYKVAKRGQDVALRCDPISGHVSLFWYQQALGQGPEFLTYFQNEAQLDKSGLPSDRFFAERPEGSVSTLKIQRTQQEDSAVYLCASSPGTSGESSYNEQFFGPGTRLTVL.

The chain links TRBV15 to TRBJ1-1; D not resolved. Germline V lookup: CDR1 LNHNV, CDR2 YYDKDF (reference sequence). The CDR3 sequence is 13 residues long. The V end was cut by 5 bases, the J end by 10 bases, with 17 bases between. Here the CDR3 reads CATSGRTTRRAFF. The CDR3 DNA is TGTGCCACCAGCGGACGTACGACGAGGAGAGCTTTCTTT.